A selection of T cell receptor beta chains follows, all from one sample in a study of blood T cell repertoires in COVID-19. Using immunoSEQ multiplex PCR, the repertoire was profiled, and TCRdb retains in-frame clones only, with some absent. The data show about 180,000 clones, around 83% seen once. The sample was peripheral blood. Source of these receptors: a human donor in a cohort sampled during active COVID-19. Both conserved end residues are part of each CDR3. A D gene is named only where the DNA matches it firmly. Size tells how often a clone was seen (once, few, many) or the class of an expanded clone, and some rows leave it out.

J gene,D gene,clone size,V gene,CDR3 protein,CDR3 DNA
TRBJ1-2,TRBD1,once,TRBV6-2/TRBV6-3,CASSTPHGSMGQGFSGYTF,TGTGCCAGCAGTACCCCGCACGGCTCCATGGGACAGGGCTTTAGTGGCTACACCTTC
TRBJ2-3,-,-,TRBV18,CASSPDYLSTDTQYF,TGTGCCAGCTCACCGGACTACCTTAGCACAGATACGCAGTATTTT
TRBJ2-1,TRBD2,-,TRBV5-1,CASSSGLANEQFF,TGCGCCAGCAGCTCGGGACTAGCTAATGAGCAGTTCTTC
TRBJ1-1,TRBD1,-,TRBV18,CASSPRGQGIGNTEAFF,TGTGCCAGCTCACCCCGCGGACAGGGGATAGGGAACACTGAAGCTTTCTTT
TRBJ1-2,TRBD1,-,TRBV7-2,CASSLGGTGTHYGYTF,TGTGCCAGCAGCTTAGGAGGGACAGGGACACACTATGGCTACACCTTC
TRBJ1-5,TRBD1,once,TRBV2,CASSQQGAPNQPQHF,TGTGCCAGCAGCCAACAGGGGGCTCCCAATCAGCCCCAGCATTTT
TRBJ1-2,TRBD1,-,TRBV29-1,CSVGTGGGGYTF,TGCAGCGTGGGAACAGGGGGCGGTGGCTACACCTTC
TRBJ1-2,-,-,TRBV7-9,CASSLAGSGYGYTF,TGTGCCAGCAGCTTAGCAGGTTCAGGGTATGGCTACACCTTC
TRBJ2-7,TRBD2,-,TRBV3-1/TRBV3-2,CASSQETSGRDEQYF,TGTGCCAGCAGCCAAGAGACTAGCGGGAGGGACGAGCAGTACTTC
TRBJ2-7,TRBD1,-,TRBV23-1,CASSTGQGRGEQYF,TGCGCCAGCTCAACAGGACAGGGACGGGGGGAGCAGTACTTC
TRBJ1-4,-,once,TRBV6-5,CASSMGGTNEKLFF,TGTGCCAGCAGCATGGGGGGGACTAATGAAAAACTGTTTTTT
TRBJ1-1,-,few,TRBV29-1,CSVVGRGNTEAFF,TGCAGCGTCGTGGGGCGGGGGAACACTGAAGCTTTCTTT
TRBJ1-2,-,once,TRBV18,CASSDLSGDYGYTF,TGTGCCAGCTCAGACCTATCGGGGGACTATGGCTACACCTTC
TRBJ1-2,TRBD1,-,TRBV5-1,CASSVDRDYGYTF,TGCGCCAGCAGCGTTGACAGGGACTATGGCTACACCTTC
TRBJ2-5,TRBD1,-,TRBV7-9,CASSPTGSMQTQYF,TGTGCCAGCAGCCCGACAGGGTCAATGCAGACCCAGTACTTC
TRBJ1-3,-,-,TRBV6-6,CASSYSSGAGNTIYF,TGTGCCAGCAGTTACTCGTCAGGGGCTGGAAACACCATATATTTT
TRBJ2-7,-,-,TRBV4-1,CASSQGAGTLSYEQYF,TGCGCCAGCAGCCAAGGAGCCGGGACACTCTCCTACGAGCAGTACTTC
TRBJ2-7,-,once,TRBV6-2/TRBV6-3,CASSYTAGTYEQYF,TGTGCCAGCAGTTACACAGCAGGGACCTACGAGCAGTACTTC
TRBJ2-7,-,-,TRBV25-1,CASSEYIGSPQYF,TGTGCCAGCAGTGAATATATCGGTTCTCCTCAGTACTTC
TRBJ1-6,-,-,TRBV7-2,CASSLSRSSYNSPLHF,TGTGCCAGCAGCCTGTCGAGGAGCTCCTATAATTCACCCCTCCACTTT
TRBJ2-1,-,-,TRBV9,CASSPHLTAREQFF,TGTGCCAGCAGCCCCCACCTGACAGCTCGGGAGCAGTTCTTC
TRBJ2-7,-,-,TRBV12-3/TRBV12-4,CASSLGQTYEQYF,TGTGCCAGCAGTTTAGGGCAGACCTACGAGCAGTACTTC
TRBJ2-7,-,-,TRBV2,CASTRRQGGYEQYF,TGTGCCAGCACGAGGAGGCAGGGGGGCTACGAGCAGTACTTC
TRBJ2-5,TRBD2,once,TRBV11-3,CASSPGTSGGRGETQYF,TGTGCCAGCAGCCCCGGGACTAGCGGGGGCAGGGGAGAGACCCAGTACTTC
TRBJ1-4,TRBD1,once,TRBV19,CASSIGFLGGGFGEKLFF,TGTGCCAGTAGTATAGGCTTCCTAGGAGGGGGCTTCGGTGAAAAACTGTTTTTT
TRBJ2-7,TRBD1,-,TRBV25-1,CASSGTGGYYEQYF,TGTGCCAGCAGTGGGACAGGGGGTTACTACGAGCAGTACTTC
TRBJ2-7,-,-,TRBV7-9,CASSLAGAYEQYF,TGTGCCAGCAGCTTAGCGGGAGCTTACGAGCAGTACTTC
TRBJ2-2,TRBD1,once,TRBV9,CASSPTGQGGTGELFF,TGTGCCAGCAGCCCCACCGGACAGGGGGGCACCGGGGAGCTGTTTTTT
TRBJ2-5,TRBD1,-,TRBV4-1,CASSLGVLTGAGETQYF,TGCGCCAGCAGCCTCGGGGTCCTGACAGGGGCGGGAGAGACCCAGTACTTC
TRBJ1-1,-,once,TRBV12-3/TRBV12-4,CASSFGGLGAFF,TGTGCCAGCAGTTTCGGTGGGCTCGGAGCTTTCTTT
TRBJ1-1,-,-,TRBV6-5,CASTGVAGTEAFF,TGTGCCAGCACGGGGGTGGCGGGCACTGAAGCTTTCTTT
TRBJ2-2,-,-,TRBV11-3,CASSLGHTNTGELFF,TGTGCCAGCAGCTTAGGACACACGAACACCGGGGAGCTGTTTTTT
TRBJ1-1,TRBD1,-,TRBV10-3,CATSPGQTNTEAFF,TGTGCCACCTCCCCGGGACAGACCAACACTGAAGCTTTCTTT
TRBJ2-7,TRBD2,once,TRBV24-1,CATSAAPGLAGVSSYEQYF,TGTGCCACCAGTGCGGCACCGGGACTAGCGGGAGTGAGCTCCTACGAGCAGTACTTC
TRBJ2-1,TRBD1,-,TRBV4-1,CASSLDRGHEQFF,TGCGCCAGCAGCCTGGACAGGGGTCATGAGCAGTTCTTC
TRBJ1-2,-,-,TRBV3-1/TRBV3-2,CASSQDGDWSYGYTF,TGTGCCAGCAGCCAAGACGGAGACTGGTCCTATGGCTACACCTTC
TRBJ1-2,-,-,TRBV7-2,CASSLAGNQGYGYTF,TGTGCCAGCAGCTTAGCGGGTAATCAGGGCTATGGCTACACCTTC
TRBJ2-1,-,-,TRBV3-1/TRBV3-2,CASSQDTNNEQFF,TGTGCCAGCAGCCAAGATACAAACAATGAGCAGTTCTTC
TRBJ2-7,-,-,TRBV6-5,CASSRNYEQYF,TGTGCCAGCAGTCGTAACTACGAGCAGTACTTC
TRBJ2-7,-,-,TRBV4-1,CASSQESGSWEQYF,TGCGCCAGCAGCCAAGAGTCAGGGTCGTGGGAGCAGTACTTC
TRBJ1-5,-,-,TRBV5-6,CASSRQRQSNQPQHF,TGTGCCAGCAGCCGACAGAGGCAAAGCAATCAGCCCCAGCATTTT
TRBJ1-5,TRBD1,-,TRBV24-1,CATSDGTGLSNQPQHF,TGTGCCACCAGTGATGGGACAGGGCTCAGCAATCAGCCCCAGCATTTT
TRBJ1-1,TRBD1,-,TRBV28,CASSPAGGRTEAFF,TGTGCCAGCAGTCCCGCAGGGGGTCGGACTGAAGCTTTCTTT
TRBJ1-3,-,-,TRBV5-4,CASWAGAGNTIYF,TGTGCCAGTTGGGCAGGGGCTGGAAACACCATATATTTT
TRBJ2-7,TRBD2,-,TRBV7-2,CASSSRGGFYEQYF,TGTGCCAGCAGCTCCCGGGGGGGCTTCTACGAGCAGTACTTC
TRBJ2-4,TRBD1,-,TRBV7-9,CASSTETGALGIQYF,TGTGCCAGCAGCACCGAGACAGGGGCCCTTGGCATTCAGTACTTC
TRBJ1-1,-,few,TRBV11-2,CASSPNRVVTEAFF,TGTGCCAGCAGCCCGAACAGGGTGGTCACTGAAGCTTTCTTT
TRBJ2-1,TRBD2,-,TRBV3-1/TRBV3-2,CASSQDSTSGGKQFF,TGTGCCAGCAGCCAAGATTCGACTAGCGGGGGGAAGCAGTTCTTC
TRBJ2-7,-,-,TRBV5-4,CASSLVGGTHEQYF,TGTGCCAGCAGCTTGGTGGGGGGTACCCACGAGCAGTACTTC
TRBJ2-7,-,-,TRBV6-1,CASSEGGASKYEQYF,TGTGCCAGCAGTGAAGGCGGCGCCAGTAAGTACGAGCAGTACTTC
TRBJ2-1,-,-,TRBV5-1,CASSSFPGNEQFF,TGCGCCAGCAGCTCGTTCCCGGGGAATGAGCAGTTCTTC